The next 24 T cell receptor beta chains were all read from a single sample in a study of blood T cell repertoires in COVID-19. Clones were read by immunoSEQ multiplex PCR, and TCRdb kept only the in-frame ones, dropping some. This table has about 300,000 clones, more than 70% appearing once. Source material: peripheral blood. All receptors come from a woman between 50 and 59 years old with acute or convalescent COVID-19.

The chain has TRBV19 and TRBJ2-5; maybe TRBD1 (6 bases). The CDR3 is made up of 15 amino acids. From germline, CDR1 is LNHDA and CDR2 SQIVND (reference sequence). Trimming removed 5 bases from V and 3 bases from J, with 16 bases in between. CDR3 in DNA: TGTGCCAGTAGTCAACGGTTTGGACAGAAAGAGACCCAGTACTTC. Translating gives CASSQRFGQKETQYF. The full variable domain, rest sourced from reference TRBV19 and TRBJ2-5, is DGGITQSPKYLFRKEGQNVTLSCEQNLNHDAMYWYRQDPGQGLRLIYYSQIVNDFQKGDIAEGYSVSREKKESFPLTVTSAQKNPTAFYLCASSQRFGQKETQYFGPGTRLLVL.

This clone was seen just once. The DNA for the CDR3 is TGTGCCATCAGTGACAGCGGGAGTGAAAAACTGTTTTTT. This gives the protein CAISDSGSEKLFF. The chain couples TRBV10-3 to TRBJ1-4; D is unresolved. Germline assignment: CDR1 ENHRY and CDR2 SYGVKD. The CDR3 runs 13 residues. V was cut by 3 bases and J by 7 bases, with 9 bases left in between.

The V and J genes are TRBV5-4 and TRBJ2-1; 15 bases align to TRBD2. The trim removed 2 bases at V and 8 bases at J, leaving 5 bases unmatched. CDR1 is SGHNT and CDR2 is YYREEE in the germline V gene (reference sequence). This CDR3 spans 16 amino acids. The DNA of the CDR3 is TGTGCCAGCAGCTTTCCGGGACTAGCGGGAGGAGATGAGCAGTTCTTC. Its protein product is CASSFPGLAGGDEQFF. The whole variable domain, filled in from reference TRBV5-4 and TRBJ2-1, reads ETGVTQSPTHLIKTRGQQVTLRCSSQSGHNTVSWYQQALGQGPQFIFQYYREEENGRGNFPPRFSGLQFPNYSSELNVNALELDDSALYLCASSFPGLAGGDEQFFGPGTRLTVL.

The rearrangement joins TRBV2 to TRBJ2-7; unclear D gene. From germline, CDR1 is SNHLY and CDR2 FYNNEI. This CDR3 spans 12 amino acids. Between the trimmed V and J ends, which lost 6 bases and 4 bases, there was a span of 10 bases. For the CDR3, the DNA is TGTGCCAGCAGCCTTACTGCGTACGAGCAGTACGTC. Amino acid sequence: CASSLTAYEQYV.

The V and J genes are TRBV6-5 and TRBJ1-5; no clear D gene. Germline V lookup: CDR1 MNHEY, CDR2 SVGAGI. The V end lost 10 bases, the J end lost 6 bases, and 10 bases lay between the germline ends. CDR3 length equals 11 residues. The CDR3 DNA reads TGTGCCATGTCCCAGTGTCAGCCCCAGCATTTT. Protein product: CAMSQCQPQHF.

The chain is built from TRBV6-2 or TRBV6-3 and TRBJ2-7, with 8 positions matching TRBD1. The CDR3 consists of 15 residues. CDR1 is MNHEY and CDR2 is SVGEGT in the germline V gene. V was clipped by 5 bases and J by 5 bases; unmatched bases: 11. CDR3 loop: CASSTDRDGGNEQYF. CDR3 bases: TGTGCCAGCAGTACGGACAGGGATGGAGGGAACGAGCAGTACTTC.

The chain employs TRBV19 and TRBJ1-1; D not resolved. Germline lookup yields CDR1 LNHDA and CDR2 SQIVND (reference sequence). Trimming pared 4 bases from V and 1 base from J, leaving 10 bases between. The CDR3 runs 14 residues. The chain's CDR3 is CASSTRDRNTEAFF. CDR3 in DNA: TGTGCCAGTAGTACGCGAGATCGGAACACTGAAGCTTTCTTT.

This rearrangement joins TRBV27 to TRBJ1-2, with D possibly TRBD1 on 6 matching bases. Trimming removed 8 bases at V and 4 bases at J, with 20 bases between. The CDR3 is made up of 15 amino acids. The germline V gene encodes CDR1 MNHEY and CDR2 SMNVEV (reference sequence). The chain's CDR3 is CASAIYLGAGYGYTF. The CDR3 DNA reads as TGTGCCAGCGCTATATATCTGGGGGCGGGCTATGGCTACACCTTC.

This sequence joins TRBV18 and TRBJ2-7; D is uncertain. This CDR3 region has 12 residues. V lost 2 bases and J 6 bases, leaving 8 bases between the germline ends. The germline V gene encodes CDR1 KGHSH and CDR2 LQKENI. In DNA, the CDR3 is TGTGCCAGCTCACCATCCTCCGGCGAGCAGTACGTC. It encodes CASSPSSGEQYV.

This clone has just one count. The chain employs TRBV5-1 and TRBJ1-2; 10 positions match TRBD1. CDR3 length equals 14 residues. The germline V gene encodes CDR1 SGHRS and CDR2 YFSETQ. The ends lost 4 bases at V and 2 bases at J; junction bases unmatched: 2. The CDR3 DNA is TGCGCCAGCAGCCCGGGACAGGGGAACTATGGCTACACCTTC. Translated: CASSPGQGNYGYTF.

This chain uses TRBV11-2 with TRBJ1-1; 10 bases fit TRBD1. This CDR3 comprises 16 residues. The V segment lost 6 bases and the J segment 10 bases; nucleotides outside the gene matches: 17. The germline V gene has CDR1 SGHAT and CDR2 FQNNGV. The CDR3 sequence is CASSTAGDRGVGGAFF. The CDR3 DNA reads TGTGCCAGCAGTACCGCTGGGGACAGGGGCGTTGGGGGAGCTTTCTTT.

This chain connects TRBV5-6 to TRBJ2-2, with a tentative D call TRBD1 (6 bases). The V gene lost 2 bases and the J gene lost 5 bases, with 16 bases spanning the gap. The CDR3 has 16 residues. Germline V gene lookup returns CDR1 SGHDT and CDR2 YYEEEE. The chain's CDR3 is CASSFRQALGTGELFF. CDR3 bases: TGTGCCAGCAGCTTCCGACAGGCCCTAGGGACCGGGGAGCTGTTTTTT.

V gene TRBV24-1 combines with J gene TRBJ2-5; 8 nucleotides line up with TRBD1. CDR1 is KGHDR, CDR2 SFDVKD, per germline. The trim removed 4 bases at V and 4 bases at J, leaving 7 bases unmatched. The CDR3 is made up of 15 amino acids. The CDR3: CATSDRTGRGETQYF. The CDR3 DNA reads TGTGCCACCAGTGACCGGACAGGGAGAGGAGAGACCCAGTACTTC.

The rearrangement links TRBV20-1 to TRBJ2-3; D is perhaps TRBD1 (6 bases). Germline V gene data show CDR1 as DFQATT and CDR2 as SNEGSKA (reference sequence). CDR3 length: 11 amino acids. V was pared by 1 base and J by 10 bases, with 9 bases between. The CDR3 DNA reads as TGCAGTGCTAGAGTGGACAGCTCGCAGTATTTT. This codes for CSARVDSSQYF.

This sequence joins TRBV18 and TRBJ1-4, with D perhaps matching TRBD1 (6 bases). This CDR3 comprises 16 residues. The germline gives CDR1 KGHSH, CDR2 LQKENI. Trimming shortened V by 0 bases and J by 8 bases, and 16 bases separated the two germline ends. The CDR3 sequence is CASSPPGQQKGEKLFF. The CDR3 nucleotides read TGTGCCAGCTCACCACCAGGACAGCAAAAGGGGGAAAAACTGTTTTTT.

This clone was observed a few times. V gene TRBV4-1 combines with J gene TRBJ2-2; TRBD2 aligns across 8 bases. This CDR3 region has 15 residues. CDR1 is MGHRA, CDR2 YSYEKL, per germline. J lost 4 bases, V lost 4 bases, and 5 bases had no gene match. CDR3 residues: CASSPVAGTTGELFF. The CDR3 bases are TGCGCCAGCAGCCCGGTAGCGGGGACCACCGGGGAGCTGTTTTTT.

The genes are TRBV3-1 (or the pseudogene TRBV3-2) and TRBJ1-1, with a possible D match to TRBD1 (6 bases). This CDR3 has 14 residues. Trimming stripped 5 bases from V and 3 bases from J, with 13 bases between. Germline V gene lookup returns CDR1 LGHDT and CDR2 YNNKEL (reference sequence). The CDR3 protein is CASSGGGLYTEAFF. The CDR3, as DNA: TGTGCCAGCAGCGGGGGCGGGTTGTACACTGAAGCTTTCTTT.

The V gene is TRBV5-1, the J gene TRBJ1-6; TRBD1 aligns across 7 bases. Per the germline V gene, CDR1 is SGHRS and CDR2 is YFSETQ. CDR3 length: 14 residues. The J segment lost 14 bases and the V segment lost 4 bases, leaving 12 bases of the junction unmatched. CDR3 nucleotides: TGCGCCAGCAGCCTCGGGACAGCGGATAGATCCCTCCACTTT. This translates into CASSLGTADRSLHF.

CDR3 protein: CASSLGWGPGELFF. CDR3 nucleotides: TGTGCCAGCAGCCTTGGTTGGGGCCCCGGGGAGCTGTTTTTT. V gene TRBV27 combines with J gene TRBJ2-2; D might be TRBD1 (5 bases). This CDR3 spans 14 amino acids. V lost 6 bases, J lost 6 bases, and 14 bases lay in between. Germline V gene data show CDR1 as MNHEY and CDR2 as SMNVEV (reference sequence).

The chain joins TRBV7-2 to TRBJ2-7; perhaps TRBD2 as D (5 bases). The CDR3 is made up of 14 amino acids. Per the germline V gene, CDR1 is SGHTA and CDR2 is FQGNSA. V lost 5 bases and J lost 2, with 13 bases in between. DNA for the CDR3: TGTGCCAGCAGCCAAGCTACGAGGGCCTACGAGCAGTACGTC. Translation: CASSQATRAYEQYV.

In DNA, the CDR3 is TGTGCCAGCAGTCCTGGGACAGGGAGTACCTACGAGCAGTACTTC. Residues: CASSPGTGSTYEQYF. The chain joins TRBV6-5 to TRBJ2-7, with TRBD1 identical over 9 bases. V dropped 5 bases and J dropped 2; count of bases not matched to a gene: 7. The CDR3 contains 15 residues. Germline V gene sequence: CDR1 MNHEY, CDR2 SVGAGI.

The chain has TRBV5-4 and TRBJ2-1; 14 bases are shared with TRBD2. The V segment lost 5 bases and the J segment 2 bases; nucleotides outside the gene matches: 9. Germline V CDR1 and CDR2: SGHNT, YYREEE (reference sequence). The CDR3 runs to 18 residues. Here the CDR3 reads CASSSGLAGGFAYNEQFF. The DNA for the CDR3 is TGTGCCAGCAGTTCTGGACTAGCGGGAGGCTTCGCCTACAATGAGCAGTTCTTC.

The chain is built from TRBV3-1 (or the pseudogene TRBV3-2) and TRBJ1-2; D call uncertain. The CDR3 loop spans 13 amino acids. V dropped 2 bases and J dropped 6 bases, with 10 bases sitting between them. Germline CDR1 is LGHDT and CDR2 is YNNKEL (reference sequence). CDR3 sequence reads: CASSQIIGDGYTF. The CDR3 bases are TGTGCCAGCAGCCAAATCATTGGAGATGGCTACACCTTC.

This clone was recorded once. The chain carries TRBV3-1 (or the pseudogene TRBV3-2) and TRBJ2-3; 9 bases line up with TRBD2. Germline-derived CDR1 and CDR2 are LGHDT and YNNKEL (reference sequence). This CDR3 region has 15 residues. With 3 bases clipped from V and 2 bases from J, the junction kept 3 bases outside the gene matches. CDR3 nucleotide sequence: TGTGCCAGCAGCCAGCTAGCGGGGCTCACAGATACGCAGTATTTT. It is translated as CASSQLAGLTDTQYF.